This TCR beta chain originates from a study of cytomegalovirus exposure and HLA in healthy donors. Between the trimmed V and J ends, which lost 5 bases and 1 base, there was a span of 15 bases. CDR1 and CDR2 (germline): SGHTA, FQGNSA. The CDR3 has 15 residues. Measured with immunoSEQ multiplex PCR; TCRdb has only the in-frame clones, and not every one. The table lists 100,000 to 150,000 clones, approximately 91% of them singletons. The origin of this receptor is a young woman in good health and CMV-seronegative. J is TRBJ2-7 and V is TRBV7-2; perhaps TRBD1 as D (5 bases). Sample: PBMCs. The CDR3 region is CASSPLETVSYEQYF. The CDR3 region has the DNA TGTGCCAGCAGCCCTCTCGAGACAGTATCCTACGAGCAGTACTTC.